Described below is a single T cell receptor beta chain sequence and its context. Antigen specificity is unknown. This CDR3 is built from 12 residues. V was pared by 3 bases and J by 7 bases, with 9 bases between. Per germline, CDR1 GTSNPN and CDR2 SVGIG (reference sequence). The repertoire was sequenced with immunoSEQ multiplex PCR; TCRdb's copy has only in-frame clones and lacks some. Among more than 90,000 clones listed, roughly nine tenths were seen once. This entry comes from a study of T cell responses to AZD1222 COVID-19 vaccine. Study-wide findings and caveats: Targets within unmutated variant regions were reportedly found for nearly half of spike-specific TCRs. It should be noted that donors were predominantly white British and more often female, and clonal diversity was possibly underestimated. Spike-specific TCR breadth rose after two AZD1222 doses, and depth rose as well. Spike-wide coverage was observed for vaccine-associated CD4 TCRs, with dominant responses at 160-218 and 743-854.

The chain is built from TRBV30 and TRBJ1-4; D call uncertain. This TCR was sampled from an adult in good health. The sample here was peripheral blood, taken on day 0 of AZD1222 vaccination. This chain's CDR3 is CAWSMVGEKLFF. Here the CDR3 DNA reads TGTGCCTGGAGCATGGTGGGTGAAAAACTGTTTTTT.